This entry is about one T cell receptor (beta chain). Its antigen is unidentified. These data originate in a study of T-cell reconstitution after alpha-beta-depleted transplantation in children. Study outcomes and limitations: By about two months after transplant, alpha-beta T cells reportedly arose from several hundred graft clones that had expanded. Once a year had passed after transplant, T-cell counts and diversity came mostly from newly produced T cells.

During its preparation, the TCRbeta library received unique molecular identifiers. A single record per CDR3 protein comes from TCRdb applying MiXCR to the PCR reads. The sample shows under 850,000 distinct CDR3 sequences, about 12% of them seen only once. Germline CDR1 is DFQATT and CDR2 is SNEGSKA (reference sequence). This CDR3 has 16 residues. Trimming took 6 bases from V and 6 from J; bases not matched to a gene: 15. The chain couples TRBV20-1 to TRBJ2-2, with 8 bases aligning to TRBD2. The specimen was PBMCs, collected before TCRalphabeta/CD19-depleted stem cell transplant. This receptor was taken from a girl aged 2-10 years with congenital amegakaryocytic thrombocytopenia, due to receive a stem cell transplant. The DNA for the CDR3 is TGCAGTGCCTCGTTCCCACTGGGACTAGGGGCCGGGGAGCTGTTTTTT. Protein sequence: CSASFPLGLGAGELFF.